A selection of T cell receptor beta chains follows, all from one sample in a study of human T cells and chemical hapten exposure. TCRdb passed the RACE reads through MiXCR, listing each CDR3 protein once. This table has fewer than 100,000 distinct CDR3 sequences, roughly 7.9% appearing once. Sequencing input: whole blood. Receptors originate from a female donor in good health. Some clones in this sample may be carry-over from other donors' samples. CDR3s include the opening cysteine and the closing phenylalanine or tryptophan. A D gene is named only where the DNA matches it firmly. Size values are once, few and many counts, or a class for expanded clones, and some rows have none.

j_call v_call cdr3_length d_call clone_size cdr3_nt cdr3_aa
TRBJ1-1 TRBV7-9 14 NA many TGTGCCAGCAGCCCACAGGCCGGGAACACTGAAGCTTTCTTT CASSPQAGNTEAFF
TRBJ1-1 TRBV20-1 13 NA NA TGCAGTGCTAGAGAATTGAGTGGTAGGGGAGCTTTCTTT CSARELSGRGAFF
TRBJ2-3 TRBV7-2 15 NA few TGTGCCAGCAGCTTACGCGGGGCGCCCACAGATACGCAGTATTTT CASSLRGAPTDTQYF
TRBJ1-1 TRBV5-1 14 TRBD1 few TGCGCCAGCAGGGACAGGGGGCCCAACACTGAAGCTTTCTTT CASRDRGPNTEAFF
TRBJ1-1 TRBV5-4 16 TRBD1 many TGTGCCAGCAGCTCGAGGACAGGGGGAGGGAACACTGAAGCTTTCTTT CASSSRTGGGNTEAFF
TRBJ2-7 TRBV5-6 15 NA NA TGTGCCAGCAGTCCGCCAGGGGAATGGGGCTACGAGCAGTACTTC CASSPPGEWGYEQYF
TRBJ2-7 TRBV28 16 TRBD2 many TGTGCCAGCAGTCCCTTGGGGCGGGGGGGTACCTACGAGCAGTACTTC CASSPLGRGGTYEQYF
TRBJ2-7 TRBV7-2 15 TRBD1 many TGTGCCAGCAGCTTCCTGTTGGGACAGATCTACGAGCAGTACTTC CASSFLLGQIYEQYF
TRBJ1-6 TRBV3-1 15 NA NA TGTGCCAGCAGCCAATGGGATGTTCTAAATTCACCCCTCCACTTT CASSQWDVLNSPLHF
TRBJ1-6 TRBV5-1 14 NA NA TGCGCCAGCAGCCCGGGAACCCATAATTCACCCCTCCACTTT CASSPGTHNSPLHF
TRBJ1-2 TRBV6-5 16 NA many TGTGCCAGCAGTGTCGGGACCGTGCCACAAGTAGATGGCTACACCTTC CASSVGTVPQVDGYTF
TRBJ1-6 TRBV6-5 15 TRBD1 NA TGTGCCAGCAGTTACGCCGGGACAGGGGATTCACCCCTCCACTTT CASSYAGTGDSPLHF
TRBJ1-1 TRBV4-3 16 TRBD1 few TGCGCCAGCAGCCAGCGAGGGGGCGCTGGATCTGGTGAAGCTTTCTTT CASSQRGGAGSGEAFF
TRBJ2-3 TRBV11-3 16 NA NA TGTGCCAGCAGCTTAGCGACGGGAAGCGGCACAGATACGCAGTATTTT CASSLATGSGTDTQYF
TRBJ1-4 TRBV29-1 15 TRBD1 many TGCAGCGTTGAAGATTGGACAGGGCATGAATTAGGACTGTTTTTT CSVEDWTGHELGLFF
TRBJ1-2 TRBV7-3 17 TRBD1 many TGTGCCAGCAGCTTATATCCAGGGGGCCTAATGGACTATGGCTACACCTTC CASSLYPGGLMDYGYTF
TRBJ2-1 TRBV6-1 13 NA few TGTGCCAGCAGTAGGGACGGGAGAAATGAGCAGTTCTTC CASSRDGRNEQFF
TRBJ1-3 TRBV2 17 TRBD1 few TGTGCCAGCAGTGTCCGACAGGGGAGGTTCTCTGGAAACACCATATATTTT CASSVRQGRFSGNTIYF
TRBJ2-3 TRBV6-2/TRBV6-3 15 TRBD2 NA TGTGCCAGCAGTTACTCAGCGGGGGTGTTAGATACGCAGTATTTT CASSYSAGVLDTQYF
TRBJ1-1 TRBV20-1 13 NA NA TGCAGTGCTAGAGCAGGCTGTAACACTGAAGCTTTCTTT CSARAGCNTEAFF
TRBJ2-3 TRBV20-1 14 TRBD2 many TGCAGTGCTCACCTAGCGGGGGGCCCCGATACGCAGTATTTT CSAHLAGGPDTQYF
TRBJ2-7 TRBV7-9 15 NA few TGTGCCAGCAGCTTAGCTAGAGGGTACTCCTACGAGCAGTACTTC CASSLARGYSYEQYF
TRBJ1-1 TRBV4-1 13 NA few TGCGCCAGCGCGAGGTCTTCGAACACTGAAGCTTTCTTT CASARSSNTEAFF
TRBJ2-1 TRBV27 14 TRBD2 many TGTGCCAGCACTTTTCTAGCGGGGGTCAATGAGCAGTTCTTC CASTFLAGVNEQFF
TRBJ1-5 TRBV7-8 15 NA few TGTGCCAGCAGCTTAGCCAGGGTAAGGCTGCAGCCCCAGCATTTT CASSLARVRLQPQHF
TRBJ2-7 TRBV7-2 14 NA many TGTGCCAGCAGCTTAGGGAGGCCGCGCTACGAGCAGTACTTC CASSLGRPRYEQYF
TRBJ2-1 TRBV27 16 NA many TGTGCCAGCAGTTCCCCGACTAGTAGCTCCTACAATGAGCAGTTCTTC CASSSPTSSSYNEQFF
TRBJ2-7 TRBV5-6 12 NA many TGTGCCAGCAGCTCCCCGGCTTACGAGCAGTACTTC CASSSPAYEQYF
TRBJ2-1 TRBV5-1 16 TRBD1 NA TGCGCCAGCAGCCCTGGACAGGGGGCTTCCTACAATGAGCAGTTCTTC CASSPGQGASYNEQFF
TRBJ2-6 TRBV10-2 15 NA few TGCGCCAGCAGTGACCCGGGCTCTGGGGCCAACGTCCTGACTTTC CASSDPGSGANVLTF
TRBJ2-1 TRBV20-1 19 TRBD2 many TGCAGTGCTAGTTCTTCTAGCGGGGTCGACCTGCGCAATTACGATGAGCAGTTCTTC CSASSSSGVDLRNYDEQFF
TRBJ2-7 TRBV23-1 18 NA few TGCGCCAGCAGTCTATCAACCTGGCGGACAATAACAGCCTACGAGCAGTACTTC CASSLSTWRTITAYEQYF
TRBJ2-7 TRBV5-6 15 NA few TGTGCCAGCAGCGGTAGCGGTAGGGGGCTCGGCGAGCAGTACTTC CASSGSGRGLGEQYF
TRBJ1-1 TRBV5-1 14 NA NA TGCGCCAGCAGCCTCACGCAGGGTACGGCTGAAGCTTTCTTT CASSLTQGTAEAFF
TRBJ2-2 TRBV6-1 13 NA NA TGTGCCAGCAGTGAAAGCGAAACCGGGGAGCTGTTTTTT CASSESETGELFF
TRBJ1-1 TRBV2 16 NA few TGTGCCAGCACACAAAGATTGTCGCGACAGAACACTGAAGCTTTCTTT CASTQRLSRQNTEAFF
TRBJ1-6 TRBV6-5 19 TRBD1 many TGTGCCAGCAGTTACTCGAGATCCCTCGGGACAGCAAAAGGTTCACCCCTCCACTTT CASSYSRSLGTAKGSPLHF
TRBJ2-3 TRBV29-1 16 NA NA TGCAGCGTTGACAGCCTGATAGAAAAGAGCACAGATACGCAGTATTTT CSVDSLIEKSTDTQYF
TRBJ1-1 TRBV6-5 14 NA NA TGTGCCAGCAGTTATTCGGGTCCCGGCACTGAAGCTTTCTTT CASSYSGPGTEAFF
TRBJ2-2 TRBV29-1 14 TRBD1 NA TGCAGCGTTATACAGGGGGCGGAGGCCGGGGAGCTGTTTTTT CSVIQGAEAGELFF
TRBJ2-3 TRBV12-3/TRBV12-4 19 NA NA TGTGCCAGCAGTTTTCCCGCGGACAATCCGGGGCCGGCCCCAGATACGCAGTATTTT CASSFPADNPGPAPDTQYF
TRBJ1-1 TRBV29-1 13 NA many TGCAGCGTTGGTCGGACCCGATCCACTGAAGCTTTCTTT CSVGRTRSTEAFF
TRBJ2-3 TRBV12-3/TRBV12-4 14 NA many TGTGCCAGCAGACATACAGGGTACACAGATACGCAGTATTTT CASRHTGYTDTQYF
TRBJ1-1 TRBV28 14 NA many TGTGCCAGCAGTCATATAAGGGGTGGCACTGAAGCTTTCTTT CASSHIRGGTEAFF
TRBJ1-2 TRBV4-3 15 NA few TGCGCCAGCGGCTCTGGACAGCAACTTAACTATGGCTACACCTTC CASGSGQQLNYGYTF
TRBJ2-3 TRBV29-1 13 NA many TGCAGCGAACGATTACCTGGCACAGATACGCAGTATTTT CSERLPGTDTQYF
TRBJ2-5 TRBV15 14 NA many TGTGCCACCAGCAGAGATATATCTCAAGAGACCCAGTACTTC CATSRDISQETQYF
TRBJ1-5 TRBV20-1 14 NA few TGCAGTGCTCTGGTTTTGCAAGTCAATCAGCCCCAGCATTTT CSALVLQVNQPQHF
TRBJ2-3 TRBV29-1 13 NA NA TGCAGCGTTGAAAGAGGGTGGGAAGATACGCAGTATTTT CSVERGWEDTQYF
TRBJ2-6 TRBV6-5 19 NA many TGTGCCAGCAGTTACTCGGGTCTGGGAAGGTCCTCTGGGGCCAACGTCCTGACTTTC CASSYSGLGRSSGANVLTF
TRBJ2-7 TRBV29-1 14 TRBD1 few TGCAGCGTTAAAAGGGACAGCAGAGCCTACGAGCAGTACTTC CSVKRDSRAYEQYF
TRBJ1-2 TRBV6-6 15 NA NA TGTGCCAGCAGTTACGCGAGGGGCGGAAGCTTGGGCTACACCTTC CASSYARGGSLGYTF
TRBJ2-3 TRBV7-9 14 TRBD1 NA TGTGCCAGCAGTTCACAGGGGCCCCCAGATACGCAGTATTTT CASSSQGPPDTQYF
TRBJ2-6 TRBV12-3/TRBV12-4 12 NA many TGTGCCAGCAGTCTCGTGTCCACCGTCCTGACTTTC CASSLVSTVLTF
TRBJ2-7 TRBV18 16 TRBD1 few TGTGCCAGCTCACCCCCGGGACAGGGGGGATTCTACGAGCAGTACTTC CASSPPGQGGFYEQYF
TRBJ2-5 TRBV7-2 14 TRBD2 few TGTGCCAGCAGCTGGAGCGGGGGGCAAGAGACCCAGTACTTC CASSWSGGQETQYF
TRBJ2-7 TRBV25-1 14 NA few TGTGCCAGCCCCCCAGCCCAACAGGGAGTGGAGCAGTACTTC CASPPAQQGVEQYF